The 20 T cell receptor beta chains reported below all come from one sample, sequenced in a study of cytomegalovirus exposure and HLA in healthy donors. The protocol was immunoSEQ multiplex PCR, while the TCRdb copy is restricted to in-frame clones and leaves out a portion. Among 150,000 to 250,000 clones, approximately 78% were seen once, and the ten largest hold around 1.3%. The sample was PBMCs. These receptors were collected from a woman between 25 and 40 years old in good health and CMV-seronegative.

The gene calls are TRBV7-2 and TRBJ2-5, with 7 positions matching TRBD2. CDR3 length equals 16 residues. In germline, CDR1 is SGHTA, CDR2 FQGNSA. V was clipped by 0 bases and J by 2 bases; unmatched bases: 6. The CDR3 sequence: CASSLAPSGLQETQYF. The CDR3 DNA follows: TGTGCCAGCAGCTTAGCCCCTAGCGGTCTACAAGAGACCCAGTACTTC.

V and J are TRBV5-4 and TRBJ1-1, with D perhaps matching TRBD1 (6 bases). The germline V gene has CDR1 SGHNT and CDR2 YYREEE (reference sequence). V lost 4 bases and J 4 bases, leaving 14 bases between the germline ends. The CDR3 runs 14 residues. For the CDR3, the DNA is TGTGCCAGCAGCCCTCAGGGGAGGGTCACTGAAGCTTTCTTT. Protein: CASSPQGRVTEAFF. The full variable domain, in which reference TRBV5-4 and TRBJ1-1 provide the parts outside the CDR3, is ETGVTQSPTHLIKTRGQQVTLRCSSQSGHNTVSWYQQALGQGPQFIFQYYREEENGRGNFPPRFSGLQFPNYSSELNVNALELDDSALYLCASSPQGRVTEAFFGQGTRLTVV.

The CDR3 DNA reads as TGTGCCAGCAGACGACAGGGGGCGCTCACCGGGGAGCTGTTTTTT. Translated, it gives CASRRQGALTGELFF. V and J are TRBV6-1 and TRBJ2-2; TRBD1 matches at 10 bases. With 6 bases clipped from V and 4 bases from J, the junction kept 5 bases outside the gene matches. The CDR3 extends over 15 amino acids. The germline V gene has CDR1 MNHNS and CDR2 SASEGT.

This chain links TRBV2 with TRBJ1-5, with TRBD1 identical over 7 bases. V was clipped by 6 bases and J by 1 base; unmatched bases: 6. The CDR3 runs 15 residues. Per germline, CDR1 SNHLY and CDR2 FYNNEI. DNA of the CDR3: TGTGCCAGCAGGAGGCAAGGGGGCAGCAATCAGCCCCAGCATTTT. Its translation is CASRRQGGSNQPQHF.

About this clone: This same CDR3 is encoded by further DNA sequences in the sample. As DNA, the CDR3 is TGCGCCAGCAGCTTGGCAACTAGAAACTACGAGCAGTACTTC. Amino acid sequence: CASSLATRNYEQYF. The rearrangement links TRBV5-1 to TRBJ2-7; TRBD2 is a possible D gene (5 bases). Germline assignment: CDR1 SGHRS and CDR2 YFSETQ. The CDR3 runs to 14 residues. V was cut by 0 bases and J by 3 bases, with 10 bases left in between.

The rearrangement joins TRBV5-1 to TRBJ2-7, with D maybe TRBD2 (6 bases). There are 12 residues in the CDR3. Trimming shortened V by 6 bases and J by 0 bases, and 7 bases separated the two germline ends. Germline CDR1 and CDR2: SGHRS and YFSETQ. CDR3 protein: CASTGSSYEQYF. The CDR3 bases are TGCGCCAGCACCGGGAGCTCCTACGAGCAGTACTTC.

The chain joins TRBV7-9 to TRBJ2-7, with 8 bases matching TRBD1. The CDR3 runs to 16 residues. V shed 4 bases and J 9 bases; nucleotides not matched to a gene: 17. CDR1 SEHNR and CDR2 FQNEAQ come from the germline V gene (reference sequence). Here the CDR3 reads CASSSPGAGGALRQYF. CDR3 DNA sequence: TGTGCCAGCAGCTCACCCGGGGCAGGGGGCGCGTTAAGGCAGTACTTC.

The chain employs TRBV9 and TRBJ2-5; D not certain. This CDR3 region has 13 residues. Trimming shortened V by 0 bases and J by 3 bases, and 6 bases separated the two germline ends. Germline V gene lookup returns CDR1 SGDLS and CDR2 YYNGEE. The CDR3, as DNA: TGTGCCAGCAGCGTAGGCCGGGAAGAGACCCAGTACTTC. This gives the protein CASSVGREETQYF. Supplemented by reference TRBV9 and TRBJ2-5, the full variable domain reads DSGVTQTPKHLITATGQRVTLRCSPRSGDLSVYWYQQSLDQGLQFLIQYYNGEERAKGNILERFSAQQFPDLHSELNLSSLELGDSALYFCASSVGREETQYFGPGTRLLVL.

This clone occurred once. The chain has TRBV5-1 and TRBJ2-5; unclear D gene. V dropped 0 bases and J dropped 4 bases, with 10 bases sitting between them. This CDR3 has 14 amino acids. The V gene's germline CDR1 is SGHRS and CDR2 YFSETQ. For the CDR3, the DNA is TGCGCCAGCAGCTTGGATCAGAATGGAGAGACCCAGTACTTC. Protein: CASSLDQNGETQYF.

A remark on this clone: The same CDR3 can be traced to other DNA sequences in this sample. This chain's CDR3 is CASSLGQGVYEQYF. DNA of the CDR3: TGTGCCAGCAGCTTAGGGCAGGGGGTCTACGAGCAGTACTTC. This chain connects TRBV7-2 to TRBJ2-7; 7 positions agree with TRBD1. From germline, CDR1 is SGHTA and CDR2 FQGNSA. The V gene end was trimmed by 1 base and the J gene end by 3 bases; junction bases not matched to a gene: 3. The CDR3 has 14 amino acids.

This clone was picked up a small number of times. The V call is TRBV10-1, the J call TRBJ2-3; no reliable D call. Trimming left V 4 bases short and J 2 bases short, with 4 bases between. There are 12 residues in the CDR3. Germline V gene data show CDR1 as WNHNN and CDR2 as SYGVQD (reference sequence). The CDR3 loop is CASSAITDTQYF. In nucleotides, the CDR3 is TGCGCCAGCAGTGCTATCACAGATACGCAGTATTTT.

The chain joins TRBV11-3 to TRBJ2-5; D might be TRBD2 (6 bases). CDR3 length: 13 amino acids. The V and J ends lost 5 bases and 7 bases respectively, with 14 bases between them. Germline-derived CDR1 and CDR2 are SGHNT and YENEEA. The chain's CDR3 is CASSLGRDRTQYF. Written as DNA, the CDR3 is TGTGCCAGCAGCCTCGGGCGGGACCGGACCCAGTACTTC.

This clone was seen a single time. The rearrangement links TRBV6-6 to TRBJ2-7, with 7 bases fitting TRBD2. With V trimmed by 5 bases and J by 0 bases, 7 bases remained unmatched. CDR1 is MNHNY, CDR2 SVGAGI, per germline (reference sequence). The CDR3 extends over 15 amino acids. DNA for the CDR3: TGTGCCAGCAGTCAGGCTAGCGGTTACTCCTACGAGCAGTACTTC. Protein sequence: CASSQASGYSYEQYF.

The chain has TRBV7-9 and TRBJ2-6, with 9 nucleotides matching TRBD1. The CDR3 covers 17 residues. The germline CDR1 and CDR2 sequences are SEHNR and FQNEAQ (reference sequence). V lost 5 bases to trimming and J lost 0 bases; unmatched junction nucleotides: 5. CDR3 residues: CASSPGTGNSGANVLTF. DNA for the CDR3: TGTGCCAGCAGCCCCGGGACAGGGAACTCTGGGGCCAACGTCCTGACTTTC.

This clone occurred a few times. This chain uses TRBV4-1 with TRBJ1-5; D ambiguous. The germline V gene encodes CDR1 MGHRA and CDR2 YSYEKL. V was pared by 0 bases and J by 4 bases, with 7 bases between. The CDR3 spans 14 residues. The CDR3 protein is CASSQERFNQPQHF. The CDR3 DNA reads TGCGCCAGCAGCCAAGAACGGTTTAATCAGCCCCAGCATTTT.

The chain carries TRBV28 and TRBJ1-2; 7 positions match TRBD1. Germline CDR1 and CDR2: MDHEN and SYDVKM. With 4 bases clipped from V and 4 bases from J, the junction kept 12 bases outside the gene matches. The CDR3 covers 16 residues. CDR3 nucleotide sequence: TGTGCCAGCAGTTCCCCCGGGACAGTCGGATCCTATGGCTACACCTTC. It specifies CASSSPGTVGSYGYTF.

J is TRBJ1-2 and V is TRBV5-1; TRBD1 is a possible D gene (6 bases). This CDR3 is 17 amino acids long. Looked up from germline, CDR1 is SGHRS and CDR2 is YFSETQ. V lost 0 bases, J lost 3 bases, and 18 bases lay in between. The CDR3 reads CASSLAVRGLADYGYTF. The DNA of the CDR3 is TGCGCCAGCAGCTTGGCGGTCCGGGGGCTAGCGGACTATGGCTACACCTTC.

The table lists this clone with a count of one. This chain joins TRBV27 and TRBJ2-3; D not resolved. Trimming took 2 bases from V and 1 from J, leaving 7 bases between them. The CDR3 is made up of 14 amino acids. Germline V gene lookup returns CDR1 MNHEY and CDR2 SMNVEV (reference sequence). The CDR3 loop is CASSLQRGTDTQYF. CDR3 nucleotide sequence: TGTGCCAGCAGTTTACAAAGAGGCACAGATACGCAGTATTTT.

This chain joins TRBV7-7 and TRBJ2-1; 9 bases fit TRBD2. The CDR3 length is 16 residues. The germline V gene has CDR1 SSHAT and CDR2 FNYEAQ (reference sequence). J was trimmed by 5 bases and V by 5 bases; bases with no gene match: 10. The DNA for the CDR3 is TGTGCCAGCAGCGCCACCGGGACTAGCCGACACAATGAGCAGTTCTTC. Protein: CASSATGTSRHNEQFF.

The chain couples TRBV5-1 to TRBJ1-1; the D gene is possibly TRBD1 (5 bases). CDR1 is SGHRS, CDR2 YFSETQ, per germline. CDR3 length: 15 amino acids. The V gene lost 4 bases and the J gene lost 1 base, with 14 bases spanning the gap. The CDR3 is CASSPLTASNTEAFF. CDR3 sequence (DNA): TGCGCCAGCAGCCCGTTGACAGCTTCGAACACTGAAGCTTTCTTT.